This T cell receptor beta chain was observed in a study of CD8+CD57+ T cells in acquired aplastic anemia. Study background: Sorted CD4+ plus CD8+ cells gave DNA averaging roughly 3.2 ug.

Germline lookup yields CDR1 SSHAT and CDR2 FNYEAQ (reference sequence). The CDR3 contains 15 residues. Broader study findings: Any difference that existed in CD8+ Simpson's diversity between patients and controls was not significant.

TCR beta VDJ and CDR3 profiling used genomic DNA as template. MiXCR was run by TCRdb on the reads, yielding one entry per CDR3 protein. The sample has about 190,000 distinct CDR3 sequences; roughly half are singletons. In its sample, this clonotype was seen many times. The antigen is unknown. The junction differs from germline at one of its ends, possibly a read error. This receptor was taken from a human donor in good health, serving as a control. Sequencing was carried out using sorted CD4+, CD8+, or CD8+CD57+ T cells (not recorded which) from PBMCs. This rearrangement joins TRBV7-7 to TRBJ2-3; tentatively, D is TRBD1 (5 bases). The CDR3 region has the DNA TGTGCTAGCAGCTTAACAGGAGTGTTCACAGATACGCAGTATTTT. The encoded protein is CASSLTGVFTDTQYF.